This TCR beta chain derives from a study of STAT5B mutations in CD4+ large granular lymphocyte leukemia. Broader study findings: Without HLA matching, higher CD4+ than CD8+ T-LGLL clonality could reflect small sample size. Compared with healthy controls (2/35), patient top clones favored TRBV06 (8/27).

This CDR3 spans 13 amino acids. The V and J ends lost 3 bases and 7 bases respectively, with 11 bases between them. CDR1 and CDR2 from the germline V gene are SGHNT and YYREEE (reference sequence). In the authors' workflow: Lowest detectable productive clonotype frequency was 2.59 x 10-5. Repertoires were generated with immunoSEQ multiplex PCR, while TCRdb's copy carries only in-frame clones and drops some. V and J calls and clone size are given by that table; D and trimming were obtained from the DNA. Among tens of thousands of clones, 72% were seen once, and the ten largest hold roughly 2%. Note on this clone: What it binds is unknown.

The chain combines TRBV5-4 with TRBJ1-5, with D possibly being TRBD1 (6 bases). This receptor was identified in a human donor in good health. Sequenced sample: CD4+ T cells from blood buffy coats. CDR3 sequence reads: CASSYDRSQPQHF. The CDR3 DNA reads TGTGCCAGCAGCTATGACAGGTCCCAGCCCCAGCATTTT.